These 31 T cell receptor beta chains originate from one sample sequenced in a study of blood T cell repertoires in COVID-19. Profiling relied on immunoSEQ multiplex PCR, and the TCRdb table lists in-frame clones only, not all of them. The repertoire consists of fewer than 80,000 clones, with around 90% occurring once and the leading ten covering over 8.5%. The specimen was peripheral blood. These receptors all come from a human donor in a cohort sampled during active COVID-19.

CDR3 loop: CAGGDYGYTF. The DNA for the CDR3 is TGTGCCGGAGGAGACTATGGCTACACCTTC. This rearrangement joins TRBV6-5 to TRBJ1-2; D uncertain. Germline V gives CDR1 MNHEY, CDR2 SVGAGI. The V gene lost 11 bases and the J gene lost 3 bases, with 7 bases spanning the gap. This CDR3 is 10 amino acids long.

This chain links TRBV3-1 (or the pseudogene TRBV3-2) with TRBJ1-4, with a weak D call TRBD1 (5 bases). Per the germline V gene, CDR1 is LGHDT and CDR2 is YNNKEL (reference sequence). The CDR3 consists of 15 residues. Between the trimmed V and J ends, which lost 4 bases and 7 bases, there was a span of 16 bases. The CDR3 nucleotides are TGTGCCAGCAGCCCCGAACAGGTTATGGCTGAAAAACTGTTTTTT. Its translation: CASSPEQVMAEKLFF.

The genes are TRBV27 and TRBJ2-7; maybe TRBD2 (5 bases). The CDR3 totals 15 residues. CDR1 MNHEY and CDR2 SMNVEV come from the germline V gene (reference sequence). Deletions cut 2 bases from V and 0 bases from J, with 11 bases between. This CDR3 is CASSLRGGDSYEQYF. CDR3 DNA sequence: TGTGCCAGCAGTTTAAGAGGAGGAGACTCCTACGAGCAGTACTTC.

The V and J genes are TRBV7-9 and TRBJ1-3, with 7 bases lining up with TRBD1. The CDR3 extends over 15 amino acids. CDR1 is SEHNR and CDR2 is FQNEAQ in the germline V gene (reference sequence). V was pared by 2 bases and J by 5 bases, with 6 bases of the junction left unmatched. The CDR3, as DNA: TGTGCCAGCAGCTTAATACAGGGGAATCGAAACACCATATATTTT. It specifies CASSLIQGNRNTIYF.

The chain links TRBV6-5 to TRBJ2-2; 8 bases are shared with TRBD2. The CDR3 totals 14 residues. V shed 6 bases and J 1 base; nucleotides not matched to a gene: 1. Germline V gives CDR1 MNHEY, CDR2 SVGAGI. The DNA for the CDR3 is TGTGCCAGCAGGGGACTAGGGAACACCGGGGAGCTGTTTTTT. Translation: CASRGLGNTGELFF.

The table lists this clone with a count of one. The J gene is TRBJ1-3, the V gene TRBV11-1, with D hard to call. Per the germline V gene, CDR1 is SGHAT and CDR2 is FQDESV (reference sequence). This CDR3 has 12 residues. V dropped 3 bases and J dropped 2 bases, with 2 bases sitting between them. CDR3 amino acids: CASSFTGNTIYF. CDR3 coding DNA: TGTGCCAGCAGCTTTACTGGAAACACCATATATTTT.

The table lists this clone with a count of one. The V gene is TRBV5-1, the J gene TRBJ2-1; D call uncertain. Per germline, CDR1 SGHRS and CDR2 YFSETQ. This CDR3 is 12 amino acids long. Trimming removed 1 base from V and 8 bases from J, with 7 bases in between. As DNA, the CDR3 is TGCGCCAGCAGCTTGCCGTCGGATGAGCAGTTCTTC. Protein product: CASSLPSDEQFF.

The rearrangement uses TRBV9 and TRBJ2-1; 7 bases are a match to TRBD1. The CDR3 contains 15 residues. Germline lookup yields CDR1 SGDLS and CDR2 YYNGEE. The J segment lost 2 bases and the V segment lost 4 bases, leaving 6 bases of the junction unmatched. CDR3 nucleotide sequence: TGTGCCAGCAGCATGTCGGGACAGCCCTACAATGAGCAGTTCTTC. Its translation is CASSMSGQPYNEQFF.

The chain couples TRBV9 to TRBJ1-2, with 7 positions matching TRBD1. Per the germline V gene, CDR1 is SGDLS and CDR2 is YYNGEE. Trimming cost V 4 bases and J 7 bases; bases outside gene matches: 7. The CDR3 has 13 amino acids. CDR3 sequence reads: CASSLRQGSGYTF. In DNA, the CDR3 is TGTGCCAGCAGCCTAAGACAGGGAAGTGGCTACACCTTC.

This clone was seen only once. The chain links TRBV2 to TRBJ1-2; a weak D match, TRBD1 (6 bases). V lost 6 bases and J lost 4, with 21 bases in between. The CDR3 has 16 residues. Germline-derived CDR1 and CDR2 are SNHLY and FYNNEI. CDR3 protein: CASSEEGTGRFYGYTF. DNA of the CDR3: TGTGCCAGCAGCGAGGAAGGAACAGGGCGATTCTATGGCTACACCTTC.

The V call is TRBV11-2, the J call TRBJ2-7, with D possibly matching TRBD2 (6 bases). Trimming took off 4 bases at V and 3 bases at J, with 13 bases between the two ends. Per germline, CDR1 SGHAT and CDR2 FQNNGV. This CDR3 is 14 amino acids long. The CDR3 region has the DNA TGTGCCAGCAGCTGGAGGACTACGAACTACGAGCAGTACTTC. Residues: CASSWRTTNYEQYF. The entire variable domain, with the rest obtained from reference TRBV11-2 and TRBJ2-7, is as follows: EAGVAQSPRYKIIEKRQSVAFWCNPISGHATLYWYQQILGQGPKLLIQFQNNGVVDDSQLPKDRFSAERLKGVDSTLKIQPAKLEDSAVYLCASSWRTTNYEQYFGPGTRLTVT.

V gene TRBV5-5 combines with J gene TRBJ2-7, with D uncertain. CDR1 is SGHKS and CDR2 is YYEKEE in the germline V gene (reference sequence). This CDR3 has 14 residues. Trimming took off 0 bases at V and 5 bases at J, with 12 bases between the two ends. CDR3 sequence: CASSLAYLVDEQYF. CDR3 bases: TGTGCCAGCAGCTTGGCCTATCTTGTGGACGAGCAGTACTTC.

The V and J genes are TRBV3-1 (or the pseudogene TRBV3-2) and TRBJ2-7; possible D gene TRBD2, 5 bases. CDR3 length equals 12 residues. From germline, CDR1 is LGHDT and CDR2 YNNKEL (reference sequence). Trimming pared 5 bases from V and 4 bases from J, leaving 9 bases between. The CDR3 loop reads CASSESGYEQYF. The CDR3 DNA follows: TGTGCCAGCAGCGAATCGGGGTACGAGCAGTACTTC.

The J gene is TRBJ1-6, the V gene TRBV27; 9 positions match TRBD1. The CDR3 contains 14 residues. CDR1 and CDR2 from the germline V gene are MNHEY and SMNVEV (reference sequence). V was pared by 5 bases and J by 10 bases, with 6 bases of the junction left unmatched. For the CDR3, the DNA is TGTGCCAGCAGTCTACAGGGGGCTCAGTCACCCCTCCACTTT. Amino acid sequence: CASSLQGAQSPLHF.

The chain uses TRBV9 and TRBJ2-7; a possible D gene is TRBD1 (6 bases). The CDR3 extends over 15 amino acids. Trimming took 0 bases from V and 0 from J, leaving 10 bases between them. The germline gives CDR1 SGDLS, CDR2 YYNGEE. The CDR3 sequence: CASSVEGTSSYEQYF. DNA for the CDR3: TGTGCCAGCAGCGTAGAGGGGACATCCTCCTACGAGCAGTACTTC.

The V gene is TRBV6-6, the J gene TRBJ2-1, with D perhaps matching TRBD1 (6 bases). The V gene lost 7 bases and the J gene lost 2 bases, with 15 bases spanning the gap. CDR3 length: 15 amino acids. Germline V lookup: CDR1 MNHNY, CDR2 SVGAGI (reference sequence). The DNA for the CDR3 is TGTGCCAGCACCGAATCAGGGGAGACCTACAATGAGCAGTTCTTC. It yields the protein CASTESGETYNEQFF.

This clone has a single count. This rearrangement joins TRBV5-6 to TRBJ1-2; possibly TRBD1 for D (6 bases). CDR3 size: 15 residues. Trimming took off 4 bases at V and 5 bases at J, with 18 bases between the two ends. Germline V CDR1 and CDR2: SGHDT, YYEEEE. For the CDR3, the DNA is TGTGCCAGCAGCGTCGGGACACCATCTAGGTATGGCTACACCTTC. This encodes CASSVGTPSRYGYTF.

The rearrangement links TRBV9 to TRBJ2-1, with 8 bases aligning to TRBD2. Germline loops: CDR1 SGDLS, CDR2 YYNGEE. Trimming cost V 4 bases and J 4 bases; bases outside gene matches: 7. The CDR3 runs 15 residues. In nucleotides, the CDR3 is TGTGCCAGCAGCTCCAGCGGGAGTTATTACAATGAGCAGTTCTTC. Translating it yields CASSSSGSYYNEQFF.

This clone was recorded only once. The chain links TRBV10-3 to TRBJ2-7; 10 nucleotides match TRBD2. Germline lookup yields CDR1 ENHRY and CDR2 SYGVKD. V lost 4 bases and J lost 7; bases outside the gene matches: 13. The CDR3 has 16 residues. CDR3 DNA sequence: TGTGCCATCAGTGTATCTCAGACTAGCGGGTCCCTGGAGCAGTACTTC. This codes for CAISVSQTSGSLEQYF.

The V and J genes are TRBV27 and TRBJ2-1; 11 bases fit TRBD2. J gave up 3 bases and V 4 bases, and 2 bases lay outside the gene matches. CDR1 is MNHEY, CDR2 SMNVEV, per germline (reference sequence). There are 15 residues in the CDR3. CDR3 loop: CASSSGTSGYNEQFF. CDR3 in DNA: TGTGCCAGCAGTTCCGGGACTAGCGGCTACAATGAGCAGTTCTTC.

This chain links TRBV30 with TRBJ2-3; perhaps TRBD2 as D (5 bases). The ends were cut back, 1 base at V and 4 bases at J, with 9 bases in the middle. The CDR3 extends over 13 amino acids. Germline V gene sequence: CDR1 GTSNPN, CDR2 SVGIG (reference sequence). This CDR3 reads CAWSGGNPDTQYF. CDR3 coding DNA: TGTGCCTGGAGTGGAGGGAATCCAGATACGCAGTATTTT. Based on the CDR3 plus reference TRBV30 and TRBJ2-3, the full variable domain is SQTIHQWPATLVQPVGSPLSLECTVEGTSNPNLYWYRQAAGRGLQLLFYSVGIGQISSEVPQNLSASRPQDRQFILSSKKLLLSDSGFYLCAWSGGNPDTQYFGPGTRLTVL.

This clone was counted once. The chain combines TRBV12-5 with TRBJ2-2; 11 bases fit TRBD1. The CDR3 spans 17 residues. The trim removed 3 bases at V and 1 base at J, leaving 4 bases unmatched. CDR1 LGHNT and CDR2 FRNRAP come from the germline V gene. The CDR3 DNA sequence: TGTGCTAGTGGTTTATGGACAGGGGGCTTGAACACCGGGGAGCTGTTTTTT. It specifies CASGLWTGGLNTGELFF.

The chain links TRBV11-1 to TRBJ2-7; D is possibly TRBD1 (6 bases). The CDR3 covers 16 residues. CDR1 and CDR2 (germline): SGHAT, FQDESV (reference sequence). Trimming took off 1 base at V and 0 bases at J, with 13 bases between the two ends. CDR3 loop: CASSLGWDTLSYEQYF. The CDR3 DNA is TGTGCCAGCAGCTTAGGATGGGACACCCTCTCCTACGAGCAGTACTTC.

The chain couples TRBV29-1 to TRBJ2-7; 7 bases match TRBD1. Germline V gives CDR1 SQVTM, CDR2 ANQGSEA. CDR3 size: 10 residues. The CDR3 protein is CSATGVEQYF. In DNA form, the CDR3 reads TGCAGTGCTACAGGGGTCGAGCAGTACTTC.

The J gene is TRBJ1-3, the V gene TRBV28; possible D gene TRBD1, 5 bases. Germline CDR1 reads MDHEN; CDR2 reads SYDVKM. The CDR3 consists of 15 residues. V lost 6 bases, J lost 4 bases, and 16 bases lay in between. In DNA form, the CDR3 reads TGTGCCAGCAGGGGGCAGGCCAGGACCGGAAACACCATATATTTT. The encoded protein is CASRGQARTGNTIYF. The whole variable domain, remainder taken from reference TRBV28 and TRBJ1-3, is DVKVTQSSRYLVKRTGEKVFLECVQDMDHENMFWYRQDPGLGLRLIYFSYDVKMKEKGDIPEGYSVSREKKERFSLILESASTNQTSMYLCASRGQARTGNTIYFGEGSWLTVV.

V gene TRBV9 combines with J gene TRBJ1-1, with D maybe TRBD1 (5 bases). V lost 3 bases to trimming and J lost 11 bases, with 23 bases between them. CDR1 and CDR2 (germline): SGDLS, YYNGEE. This CDR3 comprises 15 residues. CDR3 DNA: TGTGCCAGCAGCGGCTTTGCCGGGACTGAATCTACCGCTTTCTTT. Its protein product is CASSGFAGTESTAFF.

This chain connects TRBV14 to TRBJ1-1, with a weak D call TRBD1 (5 bases). The germline V gene has CDR1 SGHDN and CDR2 FVKESK. This CDR3 spans 16 amino acids. V dropped 4 bases and J dropped 6 bases, with 21 bases sitting between them. The CDR3 coding sequence is TGTGCCAGCAGCCGTCAACTCATAGGGGATGGTTCTGAAGCTTTCTTT. This sequence encodes CASSRQLIGDGSEAFF.

This clone came up a few times. This chain links TRBV27 with TRBJ2-7; a weak D match, TRBD1 (6 bases). V was pared by 5 bases and J by 2 bases, with 16 bases between. Germline CDR1 MNHEY, CDR2 SMNVEV (reference sequence). The length of the CDR3 is 15 residues. CDR3 bases: TGTGCCAGCAGTCCAGACAGGATCGCTGCCTACGAGCAGTACTTC. The encoded protein is CASSPDRIAAYEQYF.

The CDR3 loop is CASSPRGLAEYNEQFF. The CDR3 nucleotides are TGCGCCAGCAGCCCACGGGGTCTAGCGGAATACAATGAGCAGTTCTTC. V is TRBV4-1 and J is TRBJ2-1; 7 nucleotides line up with TRBD2. Germline assignment: CDR1 MGHRA and CDR2 YSYEKL. CDR3 length: 16 amino acids. V shed 4 bases, J shed 4 bases, and the junction held 10 bases outside the gene matches.

In its sample, this clone was seen a few times. V gene TRBV6-5 combines with J gene TRBJ1-1; a possible D gene is TRBD1 (5 bases). Germline V gene lookup returns CDR1 MNHEY and CDR2 SVGAGI. CDR3 length: 14 amino acids. CDR3 sequence reads: CASVIGGLYTEAFF. CDR3 sequence (DNA): TGTGCTAGTGTGATTGGGGGGTTATACACTGAAGCTTTCTTT.

The V call is TRBV4-2, the J call TRBJ2-5, with D possibly being TRBD2 (6 bases). Germline CDR1 LGHNA, CDR2 YNFKEQ. This CDR3 has 15 amino acids. V lost 0 bases and J 3 bases, leaving 11 bases between the germline ends. The CDR3 DNA sequence: TGTGCCAGCAGCCAAGAAAGGTGGGGGGAAGAGACCCAGTACTTC. This codes for CASSQERWGEETQYF.